A selection of T cell receptor beta chains follows, all from one sample in a study of identical twins. TCRdb re-called the 5' RACE reads with MiXCR, one entry per CDR3 protein. The repertoire holds approximately 250,000 distinct CDR3 sequences, with 6.5% as singletons. The same data also went into a second study, on T cells expressing NK-cell markers.

Source material: CD8+ T cells sorted from blood. The origin of the receptors is a woman between 18 and 30 years old in good health. The CDR3 runs from the conserved cysteine through the conserved F or W. A D gene is named only where the DNA matches it firmly.

d_call	v_call	j_call	cdr3_aa
NA	TRBV20-1	TRBJ2-3	CSATEGTDTQYF
NA	TRBV29-1	TRBJ1-2	CSAIRGDDYGYTF
TRBD1	TRBV10-1	TRBJ1-1	CASSEGRGLGTTEAFF
NA	TRBV20-1	TRBJ1-6	CSARDPEVSSYNSPLHF
TRBD2	TRBV24-1	TRBJ2-5	CATSDSSGGRQETQYF
NA	TRBV19	TRBJ2-7	CASSIGPARGYEQYF
NA	TRBV27	TRBJ1-1	CASSFSIGNTEAFF
NA	TRBV25-1	TRBJ2-3	CASSGTDPYTDTQYF
TRBD2	TRBV6-2/TRBV6-3	TRBJ2-1	CASDAIAGVPEQFF
TRBD2	TRBV4-1	TRBJ2-4	CASSQSAPTSGRADIQYF
TRBD1	TRBV6-1	TRBJ1-6	CASQGGGGNSPLHF
NA	TRBV18	TRBJ2-2	CASSPPGTVNTGELFF
TRBD2	TRBV7-2	TRBJ2-7	CASSWTSGNYEQYF
NA	TRBV12-3/TRBV12-4	TRBJ2-5	CASSLFGETQYF
NA	TRBV7-6	TRBJ2-5	CASSRLGPETQYF
TRBD1	TRBV9	TRBJ1-5	CASSEQGYSNQPQHF
TRBD2	TRBV27	TRBJ2-3	CASSPGTRRLTDTQYF
TRBD1	TRBV3-1	TRBJ2-2	CASSLPGRDRVTGELFF
NA	TRBV20-1	TRBJ2-2	CSAAPYGGVPPGELFF
NA	TRBV3-1	TRBJ2-1	CASSPGHEQFF
TRBD1	TRBV7-4	TRBJ2-7	CASSPGCDRAWCEQYF
TRBD2	TRBV12-3/TRBV12-4	TRBJ2-7	CASSLGLAGGEQYF
NA	TRBV12-3/TRBV12-4	TRBJ2-5	CASGAGWETQYF
TRBD1	TRBV7-9	TRBJ2-1	CASSSPDRVYEQFF
TRBD1	TRBV6-2/TRBV6-3	TRBJ2-7	CASSYRSETTGVEPYEQYF
NA	TRBV11-2	TRBJ1-1	CASSLGGQLNTEAFF
NA	TRBV11-2	TRBJ2-5	CASSSAVQETQYF
NA	TRBV5-5	TRBJ2-4	CASSLELSGLRAKNIQYF
TRBD1	TRBV12-3/TRBV12-4	TRBJ2-7	CASSPGGEQYF
NA	TRBV29-1	TRBJ2-2	CSVTWGPGELFF
NA	TRBV10-2	TRBJ1-5	CASSELYSNQPQHF
NA	TRBV25-1	TRBJ2-3	CASGAGTQYF
NA	TRBV11-3	TRBJ1-1	CASSSPPNTEAFF
NA	TRBV7-6	TRBJ2-7	CASSKTTGAYEQYF
NA	TRBV15	TRBJ2-1	CATRDPRESYNEQFF